These T cell receptor beta chains were read from a single sample in a study of human T cells and chemical hapten exposure. From the RACE reads, TCRdb called clonotypes with MiXCR, one entry per CDR3 protein. The data contain 150,000 to 200,000 distinct CDR3 sequences, approximately 14% of them singletons. Material: whole blood, obtained in connection with sensitization to the hapten diphenylcyclopropenone (DPC). The receptors originated from a woman aged 30 to 39 with alopecia areata. Some clones in this sample may be carry-over from other donors' samples. The CDR3 runs from the conserved cysteine through the conserved F or W. The D gene is left open where the match is weak. Clone size is stated in some rows and not others, as once, few, many or a class when expanded.

v_gene	abundance	j_gene	d_gene	CDR3aa	CDR3nt
TRBV29-1	many	TRBJ1-4	TRBD1	CSVQGATNEKLFF	TGCAGCGTTCAGGGGGCAACTAATGAAAAACTGTTTTTT
TRBV20-1	few	TRBJ2-1	NA	CSAIRAGTLGYNEQFF	TGCAGTGCTATACGAGCCGGGACTTTGGGTTACAATGAGCAGTTCTTC
TRBV7-2	NA	TRBJ2-5	TRBD2	CASSSISLAGGETQYF	TGTGCCAGCAGCTCTATTTCCCTAGCGGGGGGCGAGACCCAGTACTTC
TRBV28	few	TRBJ2-7	NA	CASSLPGEQYF	TGTGCCAGCAGTTTACCAGGGGAGCAGTACTTC
TRBV2	NA	TRBJ1-3	NA	CASSEVGSTGYGNTIYF	TGTGCCAGCAGTGAAGTGGGGTCTACAGGGTACGGAAACACCATATATTTT
TRBV6-5	many	TRBJ2-1	NA	CASSYAGPYNEQFF	TGTGCCAGCAGTTACGCGGGACCCTACAATGAGCAGTTCTTC
TRBV11-3	NA	TRBJ1-2	NA	CASRKQEGDYGYTF	TGTGCCAGCAGGAAACAAGAGGGGGACTATGGCTACACCTTC
TRBV4-2	NA	TRBJ1-6	NA	CASSQEGRSPLHF	TGTGCCAGCAGCCAAGAAGGGCGTTCACCCCTCCACTTT
TRBV6-1	NA	TRBJ2-3	NA	CASTTRDTQYF	TGTGCCAGCACTACTAGAGATACGCAGTATTTT
TRBV20-1	few	TRBJ2-1	TRBD2	CSARDPMKRGGLNEQFF	TGCAGTGCTAGAGATCCCATGAAGCGGGGGGGCCTAAATGAGCAGTTCTTC
TRBV29-1	NA	TRBJ1-2	NA	CSVVQGGPGYTF	TGCAGCGTTGTTCAAGGAGGCCCTGGCTACACCTTC
TRBV7-9	few	TRBJ1-1	NA	CASSLELTEAFF	TGTGCCAGCAGCTTAGAGCTCACTGAAGCTTTCTTT
TRBV5-1	many	TRBJ2-5	TRBD2	CASSLVGLVTETQYF	TGCGCCAGCAGCTTGGTGGGACTAGTTACAGAGACCCAGTACTTC
TRBV20-1	few	TRBJ2-3	TRBD2	CSARDRGVDTQYF	TGCAGTGCTAGAGATCGGGGGGTGGATACGCAGTATTTT
TRBV7-9	once	TRBJ1-1	NA	CASSLVQRGSAFF	TGTGCCAGCAGCCTGGTCCAAAGGGGGTCAGCTTTCTTT
TRBV29-1	many	TRBJ2-7	NA	CSVFTLGDTYEQYF	TGCAGCGTGTTCACCCTAGGAGATACCTACGAGCAGTACTTC
TRBV14	few	TRBJ2-1	NA	CASSDARVWGSDEQFF	TGTGCCAGCAGCGACGCCAGGGTTTGGGGTTCGGATGAGCAGTTCTTC
TRBV20-1	few	TRBJ1-1	NA	CSARVPGVLAEAFF	TGCAGTGCTAGAGTTCCGGGAGTGCTCGCTGAAGCTTTCTTT
TRBV12-3/TRBV12-4	NA	TRBJ2-3	NA	CASILGGVTDTQYF	NA
TRBV18	many	TRBJ1-4	TRBD1	CASSAGTGGTNEKLFF	TGTGCCAGCTCAGCCGGGACAGGGGGCACTAATGAAAAACTGTTTTTT
TRBV5-1	many	TRBJ1-2	NA	CASRLGREPYGYTF	TGCGCCAGCCGACTGGGACGGGAGCCCTATGGCTACACCTTC
TRBV5-5	many	TRBJ2-3	NA	CASSLVGGSSTSTDTQYF	TGTGCCAGCAGCTTGGTGGGGGGATCCTCCACTAGCACAGATACGCAGTATTTT
TRBV7-6	few	TRBJ2-1	NA	CASSLDSEQFF	TGTGCCAGCAGCCTAGACAGTGAGCAGTTCTTC
TRBV7-2	many	TRBJ2-3	NA	CASSFGGGTDTQYF	TGTGCCAGCAGCTTTGGGGGAGGCACAGATACGCAGTATTTT
TRBV3-1	many	TRBJ2-1	NA	CASSPLPGDNEQFF	TGTGCCAGCAGCCCACTCCCTGGAGACAATGAGCAGTTCTTC
TRBV28	few	TRBJ2-5	NA	CASSLRTSQETQYF	TGTGCCAGCAGTTTACGAACTTCACAAGAGACCCAGTACTTC
TRBV12-3/TRBV12-4	many	TRBJ2-1	TRBD2	CASSLRGGLAGYNEQFF	TGTGCCAGCAGTTTAAGGGGGGGACTAGCGGGATACAATGAGCAGTTCTTC
TRBV4-3	NA	TRBJ2-7	NA	CASSQGMASVDEQYF	TGCGCCAGCAGCCAAGGCATGGCGAGCGTCGACGAGCAGTACTTC